Included here is one T cell receptor beta chain sequence, with context. The target antigen is unknown. Germline V CDR1 and CDR2: DFQATT, SNEGSKA (reference sequence). This CDR3 has 14 amino acids. With 0 bases removed from V and 7 bases from J, the gap between germline ends came to 15 bases. This sample stems from a study of T cells in Graves' hyperthyroidism and ophthalmopathy. Overall study context: The authors collected peripheral blood at initial diagnosis, before any treatment.

The TCR beta CDR3 regions underwent amplification using RNA transcripts as the source. Researchers ran a first-round RT-PCR on the TCR CDR3 using the HTBI primer set. TCRdb analysed the multiplex PCR reads with MiXCR anew, one entry per CDR3 protein. The table lists 500,000 to 650,000 distinct CDR3 sequences, less than 20% of them singletons, with roughly 47% in the top ten. Ophthalmopathy patients had moderate-to-severe active disease, CAS ≥3, NOSPECS ≥4, and disease duration under 3 months. Study-wide results and limits: In the analysis, a 13 V-J model separated ophthalmopathy from stable hyperthyroidism.

This clonotype originated in a man aged 35 to 55 with Graves' ophthalmopathy. The sample consisted of blood. This chain uses TRBV20-1 with TRBJ1-2, with D tentatively TRBD1 (6 bases). This chain's CDR3 is CSARDPRGAIGYTF. CDR3 DNA: TGCAGTGCTAGAGATCCCAGGGGCGCGATTGGCTACACCTTC.